The 5 T cell receptor beta chains listed next were all sequenced from one sample in a study of CD8 T cells in Susac syndrome. Reverse transcription of roughly 0.5 to 1 ug RNA used random hexamers. One entry per CDR3 protein results from TCRdb running MiXCR on the immunoSEQ multiplex PCR reads. This sample has about 60,000 distinct CDR3 sequences; around nine tenths occur once, and the top ten carry just under 0.2%. The sample consisted of CD8+ T cells from PBMCs. Every receptor here comes from a human donor in good health.

The V call is TRBV4-3, the J call TRBJ1-1, with TRBD1 matching over 7 bases. V trimming: 0 bases; J trimming: 0 bases; junction bases outside the gene matches: 1. CDR3 size: 15 residues. The germline V gene has CDR1 LGHNA and CDR2 YSLEER. The CDR3 sequence is CASSQDGQVNTEAFF. The CDR3 coding sequence is TGCGCCAGCAGCCAAGATGGACAGGTGAACACTGAAGCTTTCTTT.

The J gene is TRBJ1-6, the V gene TRBV5-4; a weak D match, TRBD1 (6 bases). Germline V lookup: CDR1 SGHNT, CDR2 YYREEE (reference sequence). V was shortened by 0 bases and J by 10 bases, with 14 bases between the two germline ends. This CDR3 spans 15 amino acids. As DNA, the CDR3 is TGTGCCAGCAGCTTGGTAGGCAGGGGAGTGTCACCCCTCCACTTT. Protein product: CASSLVGRGVSPLHF.

DNA of the CDR3: TGTGCCAGCAGCTTAAAACTGGCGCTGAACACTGAAGCTTTCTTT. Residues: CASSLKLALNTEAFF. V and J are TRBV11-1 and TRBJ1-1; D gene unclear. CDR3 length equals 15 residues. Germline V gene data show CDR1 as SGHAT and CDR2 as FQDESV (reference sequence). V gave up 2 bases and J gave up 0 bases, with 10 bases separating them.

The rearrangement joins TRBV9 to TRBJ2-7, with 8 bases that match TRBD1. The CDR3 is made up of 15 amino acids. CDR1 and CDR2 (germline): SGDLS, YYNGEE. V lost 3 bases to trimming and J lost 3 bases; unmatched junction nucleotides: 8. Here the CDR3 DNA reads TGTGCCAGCAGCGAATCCGGGACAGGACTCTACGAGCAGTACTTC. Translating gives CASSESGTGLYEQYF. Supplemented by reference TRBV9 and TRBJ2-7, the full variable domain reads DSGVTQTPKHLITATGQRVTLRCSPRSGDLSVYWYQQSLDQGLQFLIQYYNGEERAKGNILERFSAQQFPDLHSELNLSSLELGDSALYFCASSESGTGLYEQYFGPGTRLTVT.

The chain has TRBV15 and TRBJ1-2; D perhaps matches TRBD1 (6 bases). The germline CDR1 and CDR2 sequences are LNHNV and YYDKDF (reference sequence). The CDR3 runs to 17 residues. Trimming took off 3 bases at V and 5 bases at J, with 22 bases between the two ends. The CDR3 nucleotides read TGTGCCACCAGCAGTACAGAAACCCCAGGGGTACGGTATGGCTACACCTTC. It translates to CATSSTETPGVRYGYTF.